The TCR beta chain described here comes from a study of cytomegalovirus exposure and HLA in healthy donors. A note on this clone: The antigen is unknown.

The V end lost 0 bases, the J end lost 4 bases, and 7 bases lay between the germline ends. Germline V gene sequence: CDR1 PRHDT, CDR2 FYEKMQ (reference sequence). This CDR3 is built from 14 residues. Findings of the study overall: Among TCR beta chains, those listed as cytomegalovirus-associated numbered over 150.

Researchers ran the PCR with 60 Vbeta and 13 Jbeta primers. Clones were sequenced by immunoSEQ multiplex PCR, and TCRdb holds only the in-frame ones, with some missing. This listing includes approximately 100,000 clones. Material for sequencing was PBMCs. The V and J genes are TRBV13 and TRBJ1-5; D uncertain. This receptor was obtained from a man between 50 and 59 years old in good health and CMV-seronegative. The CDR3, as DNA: TGTGCCAGCAGCTTAGGCAATCTAAATCAGCCCCAGCATTTT. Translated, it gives CASSLGNLNQPQHF.